This T cell receptor beta chain emerged from a study of OX40 agonist ivuxolimab in advanced cancers. The repertoire was sequenced with immunoSEQ multiplex PCR; TCRdb's copy has only in-frame clones and lacks some. This sample has under 75,000 clones, with around 88% found just once. Sequences were derived from CD4+ or CD8+ T cells sorted from blood, sampled in a trial of the OX40 agonist ivuxolimab. The clonotype was recovered from an adult with an advanced solid tumor such as melanoma, head and neck, liver or kidney cancer.

The CDR3 DNA reads as TGTGCCAGCAGCAAGGCCCCGGGCACGGAGCCCCAGCATTTT. Its protein is CASSKAPGTEPQHF. This chain links TRBV7-3 with TRBJ1-5; D gene unclear. Trimming removed 5 bases at V and 8 bases at J, with 16 bases between. The CDR3 is 14 amino acids. From germline, CDR1 is SGHTA and CDR2 FQGTGA.